The source of this T cell receptor (beta chain) is a study of shared clonotypes between healthy human individuals. This table comes from immunoSEQ multiplex PCR, and its TCRdb copy is limited to in-frame clones, with some not included. The sample has around 480,000 clones, about three quarters seen once. The TCR comes from a middle-aged woman in good health. Some clones in this sample may be carry-over from other donors' samples. The sample comprised PBMCs.

The CDR3 reads CASSGRDGMGYF. CDR3 nucleotide sequence: TGTGCCAGCAGCGGACGGGACGGGATGGGGTATTTT. The V and J genes are TRBV7-2 and TRBJ2-3; D possibly uses TRBD1 or TRBD2 (5 bases each). Germline V gene lookup returns CDR1 SGHTA and CDR2 FQGNSA. The CDR3 covers 12 residues. The germline V and J ends were trimmed by 5 bases and 14 bases, with 17 bases remaining between them.